This section outlines one T cell receptor beta chain sequence together with its context. The antigen is undetermined. V lost 9 bases, J lost 1 base, and 12 bases stayed unmatched. Germline V gives CDR1 SGHVS, CDR2 FQNEAQ. This CDR3 is 16 amino acids long. The data belong to a study of cytomegalovirus exposure and HLA in healthy donors. PCR used 60 Vbeta primers and 13 Jbeta primers. Per the original methods: In a later analysis, the count reached 80 million or so unique TCR beta chains, with 9 million to 11 million shared. Sequencing was performed with immunoSEQ multiplex PCR; in TCRdb, only in-frame clones are kept and a portion is missing. V and J calls and clone size are those listed in that table; D and trimming were worked out from the DNA. The sample lists more than 100,000 clones, around 83% occurring once. General study points: Clonal expansion, a later analysis showed, was greater in HLA-associated TCR beta chains than in equally common others. Reported results showed that the classifier diagnosed cytomegalovirus status with high specificity and sensitivity.

Material for sequencing was PBMCs. This sequence was found in a woman between 45 and 65 years old in good health and CMV-seropositive. The chain employs TRBV7-8 and TRBJ1-5, with 7 bases fitting TRBD1. The CDR3 coding sequence is TGTGCCAGGCGCAGCCCAGACAGGGCAAGCAATCAGCCCCAGCATTTT. Protein product: CARRSPDRASNQPQHF.